This T cell receptor (beta chain) was recorded in a study of technical replicates of blood from a handful of donors. Measured with immunoSEQ multiplex PCR; TCRdb has only the in-frame clones, and not every one. The data contain about 60,000 clones, approximately 83% of them singletons. This clone is a singleton in its sample. Trimming took 2 bases from V and 6 from J; bases not matched to a gene: 8. The CDR3 runs 16 residues. Per the germline V gene, CDR1 is MGHRA and CDR2 is YSYEKL. The chain carries TRBV4-1 and TRBJ2-3, with 10 bases matching TRBD1. The sample was PBMCs. The sequence was collected from a human donor in good health. Some clones in this sample may be carry-over from other donors' samples. The CDR3 DNA follows: TGCGCCAGCAGCCAACCCGGGACAGGGGCGTGGGATACGCAGTATTTT. It specifies CASSQPGTGAWDTQYF.